These T cell receptor beta chains were read from a single sample in a study of CD8 T cells in Susac syndrome. TCRdb passed the immunoSEQ multiplex PCR reads through MiXCR, listing each CDR3 protein once. The data show approximately 190,000 distinct CDR3 sequences, about 95% seen once. What was sequenced was CD4+ T cells from PBMCs. Receptors were obtained from a human donor with multiple sclerosis. The CDR3 runs from the conserved cysteine through the conserved F or W. D genes are given only for firm matches. Part of the rows lack a size; the others show once, few, many or a class for expanded clones.

CDR3 protein,CDR3 DNA,J gene,V gene,D gene,clone size
CASSSGQGASVSYQPQHF,TGTGCCAGCAGTTCAGGGCAGGGGGCGTCGGTTAGTTATCAGCCCCAGCATTTT,TRBJ1-5,TRBV12-3/TRBV12-4,TRBD1,.
CATKTQGQETQYF,TGTGCCACGAAAACACAGGGTCAAGAGACCCAGTACTTC,TRBJ2-5,TRBV10-3,.,.
CSAIRGEATQYF,TGCAGTGCTATACGAGGGGAGGCGACCCAGTACTTC,TRBJ2-5,TRBV20-1,.,.
CATSRDRDSHNSPLHF,TGTGCCACCAGCAGAGATAGGGACAGCCATAATTCACCCCTCCACTTT,TRBJ1-6,TRBV15,TRBD1,.
CATSDGPHSTGYTF,TGTGCCACCAGTGATGGCCCCCACAGTACTGGCTACACCTTC,TRBJ1-2,TRBV24-1,.,.
CSAMTWGNTEAFF,TGCAGCGCGATGACATGGGGCAACACTGAAGCTTTCTTT,TRBJ1-1,TRBV29-1,.,.
CASSLGSMGDGYTF,TGTGCCAGCAGCCTAGGTTCGATGGGCGATGGCTACACCTTC,TRBJ1-2,TRBV3-1,.,.
CASSLEGRNTGELFF,TGTGCCAGCAGCTTAGAGGGGCGAAACACCGGGGAGCTGTTTTTT,TRBJ2-2,TRBV11-3,.,.
CSATSSGSALSGYQETQYF,TGCAGTGCTACCTCTAGCGGGTCAGCTCTTTCCGGGTACCAAGAGACCCAGTACTTC,TRBJ2-5,TRBV20-1,TRBD2,.
CASSFSQGFYGYTF,TGTGCCAGCAGTTTTAGCCAGGGCTTCTATGGCTACACCTTC,TRBJ1-2,TRBV27,.,.
CASSRGGNTGELFF,TGCGCCAGCAGTCGAGGTGGGAACACCGGGGAGCTGTTTTTT,TRBJ2-2,TRBV5-1,.,.
CASSFGDRGYYEQYF,TGTGCCAGCAGTTTCGGGGACAGGGGGTACTACGAGCAGTACTTC,TRBJ2-7,TRBV12-3/TRBV12-4,TRBD1,.
CASSPAGEGYEQYF,TGTGCCAGTAGTCCGGCAGGGGAGGGCTACGAGCAGTACTTC,TRBJ2-7,TRBV19,.,.
CSARHSGHDEQFF,TGCAGTGCTAGACATTCGGGCCACGATGAGCAGTTCTTC,TRBJ2-1,TRBV20-1,.,once
CSAGPNEQFF,TGCAGTGCAGGGCCTAATGAGCAGTTCTTC,TRBJ2-1,TRBV20-1,.,.
CASSPPNYYEQYF,TGTGCCAGCTCACCTCCAAACTACTACGAGCAGTACTTC,TRBJ2-7,TRBV18,.,.
CSASSPGNTEAFF,TGCAGTGCTAGTTCTCCAGGGAACACTGAAGCTTTCTTT,TRBJ1-1,TRBV20-1,.,.
CSARSGSEQYF,TGCAGCGCCCGATCGGGGTCCGAGCAGTACTTC,TRBJ2-7,TRBV29-1,.,.
CASSFGTGSGEQYF,TGTGCCAGCAGCTTCGGGACAGGGTCTGGCGAGCAGTACTTC,TRBJ2-7,TRBV5-4,TRBD1,.
CSARDLTGGRRGTDTQYF,TGCAGTGCTAGAGATCTGACGGGGGGTCGCCGGGGCACAGATACGCAGTATTTT,TRBJ2-3,TRBV20-1,TRBD2,.
CSVAGLAGGSEQFF,TGCAGCGTTGCGGGGCTAGCGGGCGGAAGTGAGCAGTTCTTC,TRBJ2-1,TRBV29-1,TRBD2,.
CASGGRTNYGYTF,TGTGCCAGCGGGGGCAGGACTAACTATGGCTACACCTTC,TRBJ1-2,TRBV27,.,.
CAGLRTANTEAFF,TGTGCCGGCTTACGAACGGCGAACACTGAAGCTTTCTTT,TRBJ1-1,TRBV7-9,.,.
CAWSGGGATDTQYF,TGTGCCTGGAGTGGAGGCGGGGCCACAGATACGCAGTATTTT,TRBJ2-3,TRBV30,.,.
CASSLGQVQYF,TGTGCCAGCAGCTTAGGACAGGTGCAGTACTTC,TRBJ2-7,TRBV11-1,.,.
CSAKERGGRYEQYF,TGCAGTGCAAAGGAGCGGGGGGGCCGTTACGAGCAGTACTTC,TRBJ2-7,TRBV20-1,TRBD2,.
CSASTSTYNEQFF,TGCAGTGCTAGTACCAGTACCTACAATGAGCAGTTCTTC,TRBJ2-1,TRBV20-1,.,.
CAWGVGRSSGNTIYF,TGTGCCTGGGGGGTAGGACGGAGCTCTGGAAACACCATATATTTT,TRBJ1-3,TRBV30,.,.
CSVTEQWAGGTDTQYF,TGCAGCGTTACCGAGCAGTGGGCTGGGGGGACAGATACGCAGTATTTT,TRBJ2-3,TRBV29-1,.,.
CSVERTAYGYTF,TGCAGCGTTGAGCGGACTGCCTATGGCTACACCTTC,TRBJ1-2,TRBV29-1,.,.
CACNTDLGYGYTF,TGTGCCTGCAACACGGACCTCGGCTATGGCTACACCTTC,TRBJ1-2,TRBV30,.,.
CATSDASFTGFETQYF,TGTGCCACCAGTGATGCCTCGTTTACGGGGTTCGAGACCCAGTACTTC,TRBJ2-5,TRBV24-1,.,.
CASSQSGGGMTDTQYF,TGTGCCAGCAGCCAATCCGGAGGGGGAATGACAGATACGCAGTATTTT,TRBJ2-3,TRBV14,.,.
CASSGNGYAETQYF,TGCGCCAGCAGCGGGAACGGGTATGCGGAGACCCAGTACTTC,TRBJ2-5,TRBV5-1,.,.
CASSPDRGLTQYF,TGTGCCAGCTCACCGGACAGGGGTTTGACCCAGTACTTC,TRBJ2-5,TRBV18,TRBD1,.
CATSKSGNQPQHF,TGTGCCACCAGTAAATCGGGCAATCAGCCCCAGCATTTT,TRBJ1-5,TRBV24-1,.,.
CASKPGQGSQPQHF,TGTGCCAGCAAACCGGGACAGGGGAGTCAGCCCCAGCATTTT,TRBJ1-5,TRBV6-5,TRBD1,.
CASSLGDSLESTDTQYF,TGTGCCAGCAGCTTAGGGGACAGCCTGGAAAGCACAGATACGCAGTATTTT,TRBJ2-3,TRBV11-3,TRBD1,.
CASSRGTTYEQYF,TGTGCCAGCAGCCGAGGGACCACCTACGAGCAGTACTTC,TRBJ2-7,TRBV3-1,.,.
CASSPRGGNSPLHF,TGTGCCAGCAGCCCCCGGGGGGGTAATTCACCCCTCCACTTT,TRBJ1-6,TRBV9,.,.
CASRPAGGGDTQYF,TGTGCCAGCAGACCTGCGGGAGGAGGGGATACGCAGTATTTT,TRBJ2-3,TRBV7-9,TRBD2,.
CASTYRGKAFF,TGTGCCAGCACCTACAGGGGAAAAGCTTTCTTT,TRBJ1-1,TRBV12-3/TRBV12-4,TRBD1,.
CASSPTGYNYGYTF,TGCGCCAGCAGCCCAACAGGTTATAACTATGGCTACACCTTC,TRBJ1-2,TRBV4-1,.,.
CASSLQDRAHEQYF,TGTGCCAGCAGTCTCCAGGACAGGGCCCACGAGCAGTACTTC,TRBJ2-7,TRBV27,TRBD1,.
CSARDGRSSTDTQYF,TGCAGTGCTAGAGACGGACGCAGTAGCACAGATACGCAGTATTTT,TRBJ2-3,TRBV20-1,.,.
CASSFGFTGANVLTF,TGTGCCAGCAGTTTTGGGTTTACTGGGGCCAACGTCCTGACTTTC,TRBJ2-6,TRBV28,.,.
CSARVDRPATIYGYTF,TGCAGTGCTAGAGTCGATAGGCCCGCGACAATCTATGGCTACACCTTC,TRBJ1-2,TRBV20-1,.,.
CAWTRTGSGEKLFF,TGTGCCTGGACCCGGACAGGGAGTGGTGAAAAACTGTTTTTT,TRBJ1-4,TRBV30,TRBD1,once
CSAALHEQFF,TGCAGTGCCGCCTTGCATGAGCAGTTCTTC,TRBJ2-1,TRBV20-1,.,.
CASRYRGSPLHF,TGTGCCAGCAGGTACAGAGGGTCACCCCTCCACTTT,TRBJ1-6,TRBV27,.,.
CASSPQGANEQFF,TGTGCCAGCAGTCCTCAGGGGGCCAATGAGCAGTTCTTC,TRBJ2-1,TRBV12-3/TRBV12-4,TRBD1,few
CAISEWVATYEQYF,TGTGCCATCAGTGAGTGGGTGGCAACCTACGAGCAGTACTTC,TRBJ2-7,TRBV10-3,.,.
CASRPGTGGLGYTF,TGCGCCAGCAGACCTGGGACAGGTGGTCTCGGCTACACCTTC,TRBJ1-2,TRBV5-1,TRBD1,.
CASSLEGLEKFF,TGTGCCAGCAGCTTAGAAGGACTAGAGAAGTTCTTC,TRBJ2-1,TRBV7-9,TRBD2,.
CASSTLVLNGKNIQYF,TGTGCCAGCAGCACACTAGTTTTAAATGGTAAAAACATTCAGTACTTC,TRBJ2-4,TRBV21-1,.,.
CSAEQKTNEKLFF,TGCAGTGCTGAACAGAAAACTAATGAAAAACTGTTTTTT,TRBJ1-4,TRBV20-1,.,.
CSASGGRTDTQYF,TGCAGTGCTAGCGGGGGGCGCACAGATACGCAGTATTTT,TRBJ2-3,TRBV20-1,.,few
CASSQQANTEAFF,TGTGCCAGCTCACAACAGGCGAACACTGAAGCTTTCTTT,TRBJ1-1,TRBV18,.,few
CSAKPSGQGSSAVEKLFF,TGCAGTGCCAAACCTTCGGGACAGGGGAGTTCGGCGGTTGAAAAACTGTTTTTT,TRBJ1-4,TRBV20-1,TRBD1,.